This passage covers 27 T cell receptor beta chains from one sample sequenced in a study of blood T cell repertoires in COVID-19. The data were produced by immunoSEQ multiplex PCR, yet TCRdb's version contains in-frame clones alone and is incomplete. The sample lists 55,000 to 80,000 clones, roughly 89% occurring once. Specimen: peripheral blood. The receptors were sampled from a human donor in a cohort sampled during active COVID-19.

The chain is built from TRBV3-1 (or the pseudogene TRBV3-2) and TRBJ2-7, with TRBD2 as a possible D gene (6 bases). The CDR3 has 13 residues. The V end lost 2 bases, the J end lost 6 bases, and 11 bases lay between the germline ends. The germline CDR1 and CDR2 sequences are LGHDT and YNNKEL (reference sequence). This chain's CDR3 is CASSQPGLGEQYF. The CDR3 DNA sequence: TGTGCCAGCAGCCAACCGGGACTGGGCGAGCAGTACTTC.

The chain's CDR3 is CASSLEAVSASGYTF. In DNA, the CDR3 is TGTGCCAGCAGCCTCGAGGCAGTCTCGGCGAGTGGCTACACCTTC. The chain combines TRBV7-3 with TRBJ1-2; no firm D call. This CDR3 is 15 amino acids long. CDR1 and CDR2 (germline): SGHTA, FQGTGA. The V gene lost 5 bases and the J gene lost 7 bases, with 20 bases spanning the gap.

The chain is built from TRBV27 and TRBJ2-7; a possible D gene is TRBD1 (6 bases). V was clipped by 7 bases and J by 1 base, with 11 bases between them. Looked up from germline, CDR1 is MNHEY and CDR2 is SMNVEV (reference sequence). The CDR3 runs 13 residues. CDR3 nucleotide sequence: TGTGCCAGCAAGGGGGTCGTGTCCTACGAGCAGTACTTC. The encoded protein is CASKGVVSYEQYF.

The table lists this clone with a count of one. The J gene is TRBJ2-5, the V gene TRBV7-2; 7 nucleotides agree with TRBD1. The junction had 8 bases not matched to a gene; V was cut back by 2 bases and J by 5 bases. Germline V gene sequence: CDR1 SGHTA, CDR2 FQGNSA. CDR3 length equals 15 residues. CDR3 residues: CASSLRRQGGETQYF. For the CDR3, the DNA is TGTGCCAGCAGCTTACGCCGACAGGGTGGGGAGACCCAGTACTTC.

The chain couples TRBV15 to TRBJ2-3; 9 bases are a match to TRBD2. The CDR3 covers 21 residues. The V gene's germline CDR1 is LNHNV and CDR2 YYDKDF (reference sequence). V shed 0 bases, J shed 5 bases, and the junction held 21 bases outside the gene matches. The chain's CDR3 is CATSRDRGISGGHTPGDTQYF. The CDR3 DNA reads TGTGCCACCAGCAGAGATCGGGGGATTAGCGGGGGCCACACACCAGGAGATACGCAGTATTTT.

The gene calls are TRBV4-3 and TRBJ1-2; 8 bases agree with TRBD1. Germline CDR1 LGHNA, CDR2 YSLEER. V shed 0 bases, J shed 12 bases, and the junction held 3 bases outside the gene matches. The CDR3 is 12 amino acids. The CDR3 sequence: CASSQDRGRNTF. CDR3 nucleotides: TGCGCCAGCAGCCAAGACAGGGGGCGGAACACCTTC.

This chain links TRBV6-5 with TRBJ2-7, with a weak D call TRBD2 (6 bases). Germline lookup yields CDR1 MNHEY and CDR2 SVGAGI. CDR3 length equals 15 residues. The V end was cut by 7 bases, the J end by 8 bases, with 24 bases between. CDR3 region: CASTPSREPAFKQYF. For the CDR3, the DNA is TGTGCCAGCACCCCGAGCCGGGAGCCCGCTTTCAAGCAGTACTTC.

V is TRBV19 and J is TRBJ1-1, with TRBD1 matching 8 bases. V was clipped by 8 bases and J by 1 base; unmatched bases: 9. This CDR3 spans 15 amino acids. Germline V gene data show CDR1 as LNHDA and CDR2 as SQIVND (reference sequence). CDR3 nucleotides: TGTGCCAGTTGCCGGACAGGGTCAAAGAACACTGAAGCTTTCTTT. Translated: CASCRTGSKNTEAFF. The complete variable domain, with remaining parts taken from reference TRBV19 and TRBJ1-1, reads DGGITQSPKYLFRKEGQNVTLSCEQNLNHDAMYWYRQDPGQGLRLIYYSQIVNDFQKGDIAEGYSVSREKKESFPLTVTSAQKNPTAFYLCASCRTGSKNTEAFFGQGTRLTVV.

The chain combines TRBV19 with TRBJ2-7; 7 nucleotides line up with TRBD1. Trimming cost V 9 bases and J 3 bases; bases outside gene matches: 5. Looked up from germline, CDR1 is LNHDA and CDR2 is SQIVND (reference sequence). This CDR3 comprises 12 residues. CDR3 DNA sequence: TGTGCCAGCGGGGACAGACACTACGAGCAGTACTTC. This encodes CASGDRHYEQYF.

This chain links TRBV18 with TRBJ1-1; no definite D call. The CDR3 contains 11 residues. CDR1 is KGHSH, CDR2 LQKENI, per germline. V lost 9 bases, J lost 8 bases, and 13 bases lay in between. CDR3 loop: CASSTMGEAFF. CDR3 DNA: TGTGCCAGTTCCACAATGGGCGAAGCTTTCTTT.

The CDR3 loop is CASSPDRGGFNQPQHF. In nucleotides, the CDR3 is TGTGCCAGTAGTCCTGACAGGGGGGGATTTAATCAGCCCCAGCATTTT. This sequence joins TRBV19 and TRBJ1-5; 9 bases fit TRBD1. With 5 bases clipped from V and 4 bases from J, the junction kept 9 bases outside the gene matches. Germline assignment: CDR1 LNHDA and CDR2 SQIVND (reference sequence). CDR3 length: 16 residues.

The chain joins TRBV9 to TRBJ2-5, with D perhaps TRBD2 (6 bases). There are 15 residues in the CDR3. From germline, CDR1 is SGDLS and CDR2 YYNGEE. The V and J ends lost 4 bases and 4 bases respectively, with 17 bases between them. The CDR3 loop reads CASSPEEGLTETQYF. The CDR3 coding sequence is TGTGCCAGCAGCCCCGAGGAGGGTTTAACAGAGACCCAGTACTTC.

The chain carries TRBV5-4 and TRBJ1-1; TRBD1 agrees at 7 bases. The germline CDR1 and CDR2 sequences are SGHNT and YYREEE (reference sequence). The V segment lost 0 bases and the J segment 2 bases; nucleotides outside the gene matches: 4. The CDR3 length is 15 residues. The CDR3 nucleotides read TGTGCCAGCAGCTTGGTTCAGGGGGTTAACACTGAAGCTTTCTTT. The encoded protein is CASSLVQGVNTEAFF.

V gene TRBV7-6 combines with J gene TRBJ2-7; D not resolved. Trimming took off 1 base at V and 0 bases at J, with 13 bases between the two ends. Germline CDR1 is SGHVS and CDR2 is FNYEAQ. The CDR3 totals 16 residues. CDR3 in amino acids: CASSLVAADGSYEQYF. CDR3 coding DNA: TGTGCCAGCAGCTTAGTGGCGGCAGACGGCTCCTACGAGCAGTACTTC.

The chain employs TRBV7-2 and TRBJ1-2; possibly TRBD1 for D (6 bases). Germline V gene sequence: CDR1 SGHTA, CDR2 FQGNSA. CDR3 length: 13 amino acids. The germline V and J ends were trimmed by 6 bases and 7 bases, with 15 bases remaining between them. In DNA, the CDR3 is TGTGCCAGCAGAATAGAGTCAGGGGCTGGCTACACCTTC. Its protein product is CASRIESGAGYTF.

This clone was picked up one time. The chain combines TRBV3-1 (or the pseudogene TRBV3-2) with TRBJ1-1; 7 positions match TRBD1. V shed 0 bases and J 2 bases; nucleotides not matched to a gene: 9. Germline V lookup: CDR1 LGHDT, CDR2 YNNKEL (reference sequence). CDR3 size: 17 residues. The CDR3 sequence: CASSQDEGAGGNTEAFF. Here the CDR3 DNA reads TGTGCCAGCAGCCAAGACGAGGGGGCAGGGGGAAACACTGAAGCTTTCTTT.

The CDR3 here is CASSLGQQFYEQYF. The CDR3 DNA reads as TGCGCCAGCAGCTTGGGACAGCAGTTCTACGAGCAGTACTTC. The rearrangement uses TRBV5-1 and TRBJ2-7; TRBD1 might be the D (5 bases). V gave up 0 bases and J gave up 3 bases, with 10 bases separating them. Germline V gene sequence: CDR1 SGHRS, CDR2 YFSETQ. The length of the CDR3 is 14 residues.

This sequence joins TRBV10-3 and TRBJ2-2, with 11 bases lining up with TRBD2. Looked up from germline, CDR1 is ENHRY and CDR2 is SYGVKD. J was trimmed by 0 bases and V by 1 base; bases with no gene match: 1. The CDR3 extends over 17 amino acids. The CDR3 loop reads CAISELGLAANTGELFF. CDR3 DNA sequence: TGTGCCATCAGTGAGTTGGGACTAGCGGCGAACACCGGGGAGCTGTTTTTT.

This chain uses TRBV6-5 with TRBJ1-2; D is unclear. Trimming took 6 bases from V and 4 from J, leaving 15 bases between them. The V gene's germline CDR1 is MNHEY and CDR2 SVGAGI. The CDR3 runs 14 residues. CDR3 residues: CASRTPDGSYGYTF. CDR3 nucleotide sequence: TGTGCCAGCAGGACGCCGGACGGGAGCTATGGCTACACCTTC.

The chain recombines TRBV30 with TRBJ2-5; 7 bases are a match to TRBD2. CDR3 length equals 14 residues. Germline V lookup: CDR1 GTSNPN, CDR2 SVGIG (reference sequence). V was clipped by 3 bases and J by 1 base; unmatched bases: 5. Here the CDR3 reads CAWSPTSSQETQYF. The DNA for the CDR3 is TGTGCCTGGAGCCCGACTAGCAGCCAAGAGACCCAGTACTTC.

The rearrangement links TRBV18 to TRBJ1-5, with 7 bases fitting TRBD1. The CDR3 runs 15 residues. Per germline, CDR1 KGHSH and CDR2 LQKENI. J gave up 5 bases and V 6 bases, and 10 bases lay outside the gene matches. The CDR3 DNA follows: TGTGCCAGCTCCCCCCCCGGGACAGAGCATCAGCCCCAGCATTTT. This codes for CASSPPGTEHQPQHF.

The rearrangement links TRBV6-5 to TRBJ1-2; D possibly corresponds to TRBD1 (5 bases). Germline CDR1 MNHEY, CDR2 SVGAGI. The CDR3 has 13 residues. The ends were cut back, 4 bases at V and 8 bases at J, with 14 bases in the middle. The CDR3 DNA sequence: TGTGCCAGCAGTTCCCGACAGATATCCGGCTACACCTTC. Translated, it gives CASSSRQISGYTF.

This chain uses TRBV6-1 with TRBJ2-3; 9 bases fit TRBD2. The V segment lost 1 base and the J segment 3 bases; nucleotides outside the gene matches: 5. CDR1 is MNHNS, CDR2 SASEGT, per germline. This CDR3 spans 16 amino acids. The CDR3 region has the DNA TGTGCCAGCAGTGAAGTGGGGGCGGGAGGGACAGATACGCAGTATTTT. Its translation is CASSEVGAGGTDTQYF.

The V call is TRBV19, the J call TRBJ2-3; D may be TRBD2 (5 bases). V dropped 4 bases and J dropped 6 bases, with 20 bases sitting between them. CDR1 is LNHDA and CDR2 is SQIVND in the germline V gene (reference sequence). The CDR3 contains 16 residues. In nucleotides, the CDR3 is TGTGCCAGTAGTAGAGGACTGACCGCCGCATTCGATACGCAGTATTTT. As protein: CASSRGLTAAFDTQYF.

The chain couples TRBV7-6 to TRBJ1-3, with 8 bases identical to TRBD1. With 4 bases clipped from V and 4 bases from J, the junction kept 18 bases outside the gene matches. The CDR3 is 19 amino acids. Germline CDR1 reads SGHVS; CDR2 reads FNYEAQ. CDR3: CASSSRHFSDRVGGNTIYF. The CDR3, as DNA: TGTGCCAGCAGCTCCCGACATTTCTCGGACAGGGTGGGAGGAAACACCATATATTTT. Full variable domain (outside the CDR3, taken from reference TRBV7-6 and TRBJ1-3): GAGVSQSPRYKVTKRGQDVALRCDPISGHVSLYWYRQALGQGPEFLTYFNYEAQQDKSGLPNDRFSAERPEGSISTLTIQRTEQRDSAMYRCASSSRHFSDRVGGNTIYFGEGSWLTVV.

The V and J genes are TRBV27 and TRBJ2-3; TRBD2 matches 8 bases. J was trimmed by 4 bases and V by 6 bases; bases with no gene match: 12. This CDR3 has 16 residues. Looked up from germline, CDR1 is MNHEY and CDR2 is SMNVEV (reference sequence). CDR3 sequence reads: CASRTNIAGNADTQYF. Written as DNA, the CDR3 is TGTGCCAGCAGAACCAATATAGCGGGGAACGCAGATACGCAGTATTTT.

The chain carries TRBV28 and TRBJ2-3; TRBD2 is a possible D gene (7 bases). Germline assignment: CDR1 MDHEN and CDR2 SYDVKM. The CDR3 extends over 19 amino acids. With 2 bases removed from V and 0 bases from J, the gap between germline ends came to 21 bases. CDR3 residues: CASSLRAVGGPGSTDTQYF. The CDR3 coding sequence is TGTGCCAGCAGTTTAAGGGCAGTGGGGGGGCCGGGTAGCACAGATACGCAGTATTTT.